This T cell receptor (beta chain) was obtained from a study of blood T cell repertoires in COVID-19. Study as a whole: In each case, the material was cDNA or gDNA derived from T cells, B-cell-depleted T cells, or PBMCs.

This CDR3 has 13 residues. V trimming: 3 bases; J trimming: 4 bases; junction bases outside the gene matches: 2. Germline lookup yields CDR1 LGHDT and CDR2 YNNKEL (reference sequence). Original processing notes: Reference gene primer amplification gave estimated nucleated cell counts. The data were produced by immunoSEQ multiplex PCR, yet TCRdb's version contains in-frame clones alone and is incomplete. Clone size and the V and J calls come from that table; the DNA yielded D and trimming. Among a few hundred thousand clones, under 90% were seen once, and the ten largest hold 0.94%. This receptor was obtained from a woman aged 40 to 55 who had recovered from COVID-19. J is TRBJ2-7 and V is TRBV3-1 (or the pseudogene TRBV3-2); TRBD2 agrees at 8 bases. The sample taken for sequencing was peripheral blood. CDR3: CASSQRGAYEQYF. The CDR3 DNA sequence: TGTGCCAGCAGCCAGCGGGGGGCTTACGAGCAGTACTTC.